This TCR beta chain was captured by sequencing in a study of cytomegalovirus exposure and HLA in healthy donors. On the study more broadly: One earlier analysis, a look at 200 million or so T cells, found 100 million to 130 million unique TCR beta sequences.

The ends were cut back, 5 bases at V and 0 bases at J, with 11 bases in the middle. CDR1 is MNHNS and CDR2 is SASEGT in the germline V gene. The CDR3 covers 15 residues. PCR used 60 Vbeta primers and 13 Jbeta primers. Sequencing used immunoSEQ multiplex PCR; TCRdb keeps in-frame clones, though not all of them. Of around 93,000 clones listed, around three fifths were seen once; the top ten hold more than 5%. The TCR originated in a boy aged 5-17 years in good health and CMV-seropositive. The specimen sequenced was PBMCs. The genes are TRBV6-1 and TRBJ1-3; no definite D call. CDR3 bases: TGTGCCAGCAGTCGTGAGGAACCCTCTGGAAACACCATATATTTT. Its protein product is CASSREEPSGNTIYF.